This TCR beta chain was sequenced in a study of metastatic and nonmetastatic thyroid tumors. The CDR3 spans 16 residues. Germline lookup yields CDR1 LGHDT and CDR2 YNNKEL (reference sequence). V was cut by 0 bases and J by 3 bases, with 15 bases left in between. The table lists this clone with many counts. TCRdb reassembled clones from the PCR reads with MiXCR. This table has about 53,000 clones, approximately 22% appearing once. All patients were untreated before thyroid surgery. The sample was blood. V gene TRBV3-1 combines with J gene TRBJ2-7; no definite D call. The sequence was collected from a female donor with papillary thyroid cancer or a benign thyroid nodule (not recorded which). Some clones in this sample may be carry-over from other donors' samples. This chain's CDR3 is CASSQESSRLFYEQYF. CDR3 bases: TGTGCCAGCAGCCAAGAGTCCTCTAGATTATTCTACGAGCAGTACTTC.